This T cell receptor (beta chain) was documented in a study of T cell changes during pregnancy in multiple sclerosis. V lost 2 bases and J 13 bases, leaving 20 bases between the germline ends. The length of the CDR3 is 14 residues. The germline V gene has CDR1 MGHRA and CDR2 YSYEKL. Generated by immunoSEQ multiplex PCR, the TCRdb table keeps only in-frame clones and is missing some. Of under 70,000 clones in the sample, 91% were seen once. Sample: peripheral blood, taken in the third trimester of pregnancy. The chain links TRBV4-1 to TRBJ1-1, with D possibly TRBD1 on 6 matching bases. The sequence derives from a female donor in good health, enrolled as a control in a pregnancy study. CDR3 sequence (DNA): TGCGCCAGCAGCCAACCCGGGACAAGTCCTTCTAGTTTCTTT. This gives the protein CASSQPGTSPSSFF.